The present entry profiles one T cell receptor beta chain with its context. The sample is drawn from a study of blood T cell repertoires in COVID-19. In the original analysis: Estimation of nucleated cell counts relied on the amplification of reference gene primers. Produced via immunoSEQ multiplex PCR; TCRdb's table is partial and in-frame only. The D gene and trimming were derived from the DNA, and the V and J assignments and clone size from that table. The sample has some 120,000 clones, more than 70% seen once; the top ten hold roughly 5.4%. This CDR3 region has 13 residues. Germline loops: CDR1 LNHNV, CDR2 YYDKDF (reference sequence). V was clipped by 6 bases and J by 5 bases, with 14 bases between them.

This sequence was found in a human donor in a cohort sampled during active COVID-19. Sample: peripheral blood. V is TRBV15 and J is TRBJ2-7, with D perhaps matching TRBD1 (6 bases). For the CDR3, the DNA is TGTGCCACCAGACCCCAGGGGACCCACGAGCAGTACTTC. It specifies CATRPQGTHEQYF.